This T cell receptor beta chain is from a study of blood T cell repertoires in COVID-19. Whole-study context: Sources were T cells, B-cell-depleted T cells, or PBMCs; the material itself was cDNA or gDNA.

With 3 bases removed from V and 0 bases from J, the gap between germline ends came to 13 bases. Germline V gene lookup returns CDR1 SGHRS and CDR2 YFSETQ. CDR3 length: 15 amino acids. Profiling relied on immunoSEQ multiplex PCR, and the TCRdb table lists in-frame clones only, not all of them. There are about 280,000 clones in the sample; roughly 90% occur only once, and around 2.2% lies in the top ten. Only a few counts were recorded for this clone. The TCR originated in a woman in her fifties or sixties who had recovered from COVID-19. The source material was peripheral blood. The rearrangement uses TRBV5-1 and TRBJ2-7; tentative D call: TRBD2 (5 bases). As DNA, the CDR3 is TGCGCCAGCAGCTCAGACCGGGATTTCTCCTACGAGCAGTACTTC. Translated: CASSSDRDFSYEQYF.